Shown below are 15 T cell receptor beta chains from a single sample sequenced in a study of blood T cell repertoires in COVID-19. Assay used: immunoSEQ multiplex PCR; TCRdb lists only in-frame clones, some missing. The repertoire holds about 300,000 clones, 70% to 90% seen once, with less than 6% in the top ten. Material for sequencing was PBMCs or T cells enriched from blood (not recorded which). Receptors originate from a woman aged 25 to 39 who had recovered from COVID-19.

The rearrangement links TRBV6-6 to TRBJ2-2; 10 nucleotides match TRBD2. The V segment lost 2 bases and the J segment 7 bases; nucleotides outside the gene matches: 4. Germline lookup yields CDR1 MNHNY and CDR2 SVGAGI (reference sequence). The CDR3 covers 15 residues. CDR3 sequence reads: CASSYQRGGGGELFF. Here the CDR3 DNA reads TGTGCCAGCAGTTACCAGCGGGGGGGCGGCGGGGAGCTGTTTTTT.

The CDR3 is CASSPRLAGGPQEQYF. The CDR3 region has the DNA TGTGCCAGCAGCCCAAGGCTAGCGGGGGGGCCGCAGGAGCAGTACTTC. This chain connects TRBV7-2 to TRBJ2-7; 12 positions match TRBD2. The CDR3 has 16 residues. From germline, CDR1 is SGHTA and CDR2 FQGNSA. Trimming cost V 5 bases and J 7 bases; bases outside gene matches: 12. Complete variable domain (other parts from reference TRBV7-2 and TRBJ2-7): GAGVSQSPSNKVTEKGKDVELRCDPISGHTALYWYRQSLGQGLEFLIYFQGNSAPDKSGLPSDRFSAERTGGSVSTLTIQRTQQEDSAVYLCASSPRLAGGPQEQYFGPGTRLTVT.

The gene calls are TRBV18 and TRBJ2-7, with 9 positions matching TRBD1. This CDR3 has 16 amino acids. V was pared by 4 bases and J by 6 bases, with 13 bases of the junction left unmatched. Looked up from germline, CDR1 is KGHSH and CDR2 is LQKENI. CDR3: CASSQGQGILRGEQYF. The CDR3 region has the DNA TGTGCCAGCTCACAGGGACAGGGAATTCTGAGGGGCGAGCAGTACTTC.

The rearrangement links TRBV5-1 to TRBJ2-1; TRBD1 is a possible D gene (6 bases). This CDR3 comprises 16 residues. Germline CDR1 SGHRS, CDR2 YFSETQ. Between the trimmed V and J ends, which lost 5 bases and 7 bases, there was a span of 22 bases. The CDR3 loop reads CASRMVGGALLNEQFF. The CDR3 coding sequence is TGCGCCAGCAGAATGGTAGGGGGAGCGCTATTGAATGAGCAGTTCTTC.

The genes are TRBV29-1 and TRBJ1-2; D is undetermined. This CDR3 is built from 12 residues. The ends were cut back, 3 bases at V and 8 bases at J, with 13 bases in the middle. CDR1 SQVTM and CDR2 ANQGSEA come from the germline V gene. The CDR3 region has the DNA TGCAGCGTTGACGGAGTTTTGCAGGGCTACACCTTC. Translated, it gives CSVDGVLQGYTF. Together with reference TRBV29-1 and TRBJ1-2, the CDR3 gives the full variable domain: SAVISQKPSRDICQRGTSLTIQCQVDSQVTMMFWYRQQPGQSLTLIATANQGSEATYESGFVIDKFPISRPNLTFSTLTVSNMSPEDSSIYLCSVDGVLQGYTFGSGTRLTVV.

The V and J genes are TRBV5-6 and TRBJ2-7; TRBD1 matches 11 bases. This CDR3 has 16 amino acids. The V gene end was trimmed by 2 bases and the J gene end by 6 bases; junction bases not matched to a gene: 10. Germline V gene lookup returns CDR1 SGHDT and CDR2 YYEEEE. CDR3 in amino acids: CASSFLNGQGATEQYF. In DNA, the CDR3 is TGTGCCAGCAGCTTTCTTAACGGACAGGGGGCGACCGAGCAGTACTTC.

The chain joins TRBV5-1 to TRBJ1-5, with D possibly TRBD1 on 5 matching bases. The CDR3 is 14 amino acids. Trimming took off 5 bases at V and 2 bases at J, with 11 bases between the two ends. The germline CDR1 and CDR2 sequences are SGHRS and YFSETQ. Here the CDR3 reads CASSPGLGNQPQHF. The CDR3 DNA reads TGCGCCAGCAGTCCAGGGCTCGGCAATCAGCCCCAGCATTTT.

This clone was found once. V is TRBV14 and J is TRBJ1-6; D possibly corresponds to TRBD1 (6 bases). The CDR3 has 16 amino acids. Germline V lookup: CDR1 SGHDN, CDR2 FVKESK. Trimming left V 5 bases short and J 10 bases short, with 21 bases between. CDR3 nucleotide sequence: TGTGCCAGCAGCGAAGTGGGGAGGGGGGCCAGATCACCCCTCCACTTT. Its translation is CASSEVGRGARSPLHF.

The chain combines TRBV7-2 with TRBJ2-7; 10 bases align to TRBD2. The V segment lost 2 bases and the J segment 7 bases; nucleotides outside the gene matches: 14. The length of the CDR3 is 17 residues. Germline CDR1 SGHTA, CDR2 FQGNSA. DNA for the CDR3: TGTGCCAGCAGCTTAAAATCGAGGAGCGGGGGGGCCGGGGAGCAGTACTTC. Amino acid sequence: CASSLKSRSGGAGEQYF.

As concerns this clone: Other nucleotide sequences in the sample specify the same CDR3. V and J are TRBV6-5 and TRBJ2-2; D remains unclear. Trimming pared 2 bases from V and 1 base from J, leaving 5 bases between. There are 14 residues in the CDR3. The germline CDR1 and CDR2 sequences are MNHEY and SVGAGI. Here the CDR3 DNA reads TGTGCCAGCAGTTACGGCTTGAACACCGGGGAGCTGTTTTTT. Translation gives CASSYGLNTGELFF.

The V call is TRBV3-1 (or the pseudogene TRBV3-2), the J call TRBJ1-2; D ambiguous. Germline V gene lookup returns CDR1 LGHDT and CDR2 YNNKEL (reference sequence). V was trimmed by 2 bases and J by 6 bases, leaving 7 bases between them. This CDR3 comprises 12 residues. CDR3 nucleotide sequence: TGTGCCAGCAGCCAACTGACAAATGGCTACACCTTC. It yields the protein CASSQLTNGYTF.

The CDR3 protein is CAWLGQGDGYTF. For the CDR3, the DNA is TGTGCCTGGCTGGGACAGGGTGACGGCTACACCTTC. The chain is built from TRBV30 and TRBJ1-2, with 9 bases lining up with TRBD1. Germline V gene data show CDR1 as GTSNPN and CDR2 as SVGIG (reference sequence). CDR3 size: 12 residues. J gave up 8 bases and V 5 bases, and 6 bases lay outside the gene matches.

V usage is TRBV19 and J usage is TRBJ1-1; D is perhaps TRBD1 (6 bases). From germline, CDR1 is LNHDA and CDR2 SQIVND (reference sequence). Trimming removed 2 bases from V and 3 bases from J, with 10 bases in between. This CDR3 has 14 residues. CDR3 bases: TGTGCCAGTAGTATAAAGTCAGGGGACACTGAAGCTTTCTTT. Its translation: CASSIKSGDTEAFF.

The J gene is TRBJ2-2, the V gene TRBV21-1; the D call of TRBD1 is as the table states it, not checked on the DNA. TRBV21-1 is a known pseudogene. CDR3 size: 19 residues. The CDR3 DNA follows: TGTGCCAGCAGCAAAAAAGGGGGACCGGGACAGGACAACACCGGGGAGCTGTTTTTT. This encodes CASSKKGGPGQDNTGELFF.

CDR3 DNA: TGTGCCAGCAGCCCCCGACAGGGGGCCGGTTCACCCCTCCACTTT. Its translation is CASSPRQGAGSPLHF. The J gene is TRBJ1-6, the V gene TRBV9; 10 bases fit TRBD1. This CDR3 region has 15 residues. The V and J ends lost 4 bases and 9 bases, in that order; junction bases with no gene match: 7. CDR1 is SGDLS and CDR2 is YYNGEE in the germline V gene.